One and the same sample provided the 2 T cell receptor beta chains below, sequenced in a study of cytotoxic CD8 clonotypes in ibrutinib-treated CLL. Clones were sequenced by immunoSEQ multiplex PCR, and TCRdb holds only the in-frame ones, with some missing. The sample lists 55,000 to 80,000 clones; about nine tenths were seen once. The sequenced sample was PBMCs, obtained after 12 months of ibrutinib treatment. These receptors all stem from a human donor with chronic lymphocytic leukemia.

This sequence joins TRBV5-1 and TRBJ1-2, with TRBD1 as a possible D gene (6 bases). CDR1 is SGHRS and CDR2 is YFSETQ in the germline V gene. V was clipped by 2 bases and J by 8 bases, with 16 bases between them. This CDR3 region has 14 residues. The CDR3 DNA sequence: TGCGCCAGCAGCTTAGCAACAGGGTTTGAGGGCTACACCTTC. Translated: CASSLATGFEGYTF.

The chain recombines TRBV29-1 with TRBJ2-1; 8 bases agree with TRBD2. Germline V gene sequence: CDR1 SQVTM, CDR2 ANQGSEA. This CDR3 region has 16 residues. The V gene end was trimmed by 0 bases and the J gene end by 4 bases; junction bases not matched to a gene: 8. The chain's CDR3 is CSVEDRLAGPYNEQFF. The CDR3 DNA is TGCAGCGTTGAAGATCGGTTAGCGGGACCATACAATGAGCAGTTCTTC.